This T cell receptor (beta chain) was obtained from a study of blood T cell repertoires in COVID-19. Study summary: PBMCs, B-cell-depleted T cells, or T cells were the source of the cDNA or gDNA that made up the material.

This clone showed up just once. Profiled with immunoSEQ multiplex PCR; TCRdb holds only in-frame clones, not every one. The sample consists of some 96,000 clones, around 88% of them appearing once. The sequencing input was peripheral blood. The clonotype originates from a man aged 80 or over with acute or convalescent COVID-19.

The CDR3: CASRLSGPGYNEQFF. The CDR3 DNA sequence: TGTGCCAGCAGACTTAGCGGGCCTGGGTATAATGAGCAGTTCTTC. The chain uses TRBV3-1 (or the pseudogene TRBV3-2) and TRBJ2-1, with TRBD2 identical over 7 bases. Germline-derived CDR1 and CDR2 are LGHDT and YNNKEL (reference sequence). Trimming took 6 bases from V and 7 from J; bases not matched to a gene: 12. This CDR3 contains 15 residues.